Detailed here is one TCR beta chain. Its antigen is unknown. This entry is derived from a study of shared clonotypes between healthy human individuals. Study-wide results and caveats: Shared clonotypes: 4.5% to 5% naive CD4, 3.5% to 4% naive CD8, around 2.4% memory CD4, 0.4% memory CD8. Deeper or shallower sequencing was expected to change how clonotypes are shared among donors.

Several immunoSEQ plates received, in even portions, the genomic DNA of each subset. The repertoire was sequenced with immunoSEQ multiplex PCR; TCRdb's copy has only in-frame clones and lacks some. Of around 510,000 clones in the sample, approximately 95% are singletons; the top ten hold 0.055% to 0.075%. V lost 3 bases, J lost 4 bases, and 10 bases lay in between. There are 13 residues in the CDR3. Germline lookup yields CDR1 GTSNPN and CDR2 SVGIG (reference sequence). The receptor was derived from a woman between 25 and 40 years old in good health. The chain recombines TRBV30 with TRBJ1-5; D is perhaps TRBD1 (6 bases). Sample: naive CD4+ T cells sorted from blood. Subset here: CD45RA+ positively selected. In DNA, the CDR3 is TGTGCCTGGAGCCGGACAGTGAATCAGCCCCAGCATTTT. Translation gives CAWSRTVNQPQHF. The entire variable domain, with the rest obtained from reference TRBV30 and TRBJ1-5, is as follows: SQTIHQWPATLVQPVGSPLSLECTVEGTSNPNLYWYRQAAGRGLQLLFYSVGIGQISSEVPQNLSASRPQDRQFILSSKKLLLSDSGFYLCAWSRTVNQPQHFGDGTRLSIL.